The 20 T cell receptor beta chains below were found in one sample sequenced in a study of T cell responses to AZD1222 COVID-19 vaccine. Clones were sequenced by immunoSEQ multiplex PCR, and TCRdb holds only the in-frame ones, with some missing. This listing includes around 140,000 clones. Sequenced material: peripheral blood. These TCRs come from an adult in good health.

The CDR3 sequence is CSASYWNTEAFF. In nucleotides, the CDR3 is TGCAGTGCTAGTTATTGGAACACTGAAGCTTTCTTT. The V gene is TRBV20-1, the J gene TRBJ1-1, with D unclear. V was clipped by 3 bases and J by 1 base, with 6 bases between them. CDR1 is DFQATT, CDR2 SNEGSKA, per germline (reference sequence). This CDR3 has 12 residues.

This sequence joins TRBV4-1 and TRBJ1-5, with D maybe TRBD1 (6 bases). Germline V lookup: CDR1 MGHRA, CDR2 YSYEKL. The CDR3 sequence is 15 residues long. Deletions cut 3 bases from V and 4 bases from J, with 13 bases between. The CDR3 reads CASSHHEGENQPQHF. CDR3 nucleotides: TGCGCCAGCAGCCACCACGAGGGGGAAAATCAGCCCCAGCATTTT.

The V call is TRBV2, the J call TRBJ1-2; D ambiguous. The CDR3 has 14 amino acids. Between the trimmed V and J ends, which lost 4 bases and 4 bases, there was a span of 13 bases. CDR1 and CDR2 (germline): SNHLY, FYNNEI. The CDR3, as DNA: TGTGCCAGCAGTGGAGACGGACTTACCTATGGCTACACCTTC. Its translation is CASSGDGLTYGYTF.

The rearrangement uses TRBV7-3 and TRBJ2-1, with TRBD1 identical over 9 bases. Germline assignment: CDR1 SGHTA and CDR2 FQGTGA. Trimming took 6 bases from V and 6 from J; bases not matched to a gene: 6. CDR3 length equals 14 residues. DNA of the CDR3: TGTGCCAGCAGTGGGACAGGGTTTACCAATGAGCAGTTCTTC. It encodes CASSGTGFTNEQFF.

V is TRBV11-2 and J is TRBJ2-2, with D perhaps assigned TRBD1 or TRBD2 (5 bases each). Germline values: CDR1 SGHAT, CDR2 FQNNGV. Trimming stripped 8 bases from V and 6 bases from J, with 19 bases between. The CDR3 runs 15 residues. CDR3 bases: TGTGCCAGCCAAAACTGGGGCGGCGGGTCCGGGGAGCTGTTTTTT. As protein: CASQNWGGGSGELFF.

J is TRBJ1-1 and V is TRBV27, with 9 bases identical to TRBD1. The J segment lost 1 base and the V segment lost 3 bases, leaving 3 bases of the junction unmatched. Germline lookup yields CDR1 MNHEY and CDR2 SMNVEV (reference sequence). The CDR3 has 15 residues. In DNA, the CDR3 is TGTGCCAGCAGTTTTTGGACAGGGGCGAACACTGAAGCTTTCTTT. The encoded protein is CASSFWTGANTEAFF.

The V and J genes are TRBV5-1 and TRBJ2-5; D is possibly TRBD1 (6 bases). This CDR3 contains 14 residues. Trimming stripped 4 bases from V and 2 bases from J, with 12 bases between. Germline V gene sequence: CDR1 SGHRS, CDR2 YFSETQ. Here the CDR3 DNA reads TGCGCCAGCAGCCCTGGGACACTGCAAGAGACCCAGTACTTC. Its protein is CASSPGTLQETQYF.

The chain uses TRBV3-1 (or the pseudogene TRBV3-2) and TRBJ2-5; possible D gene TRBD2, 6 bases. Germline CDR1 and CDR2: LGHDT and YNNKEL (reference sequence). V lost 5 bases and J 5 bases, leaving 24 bases between the germline ends. There are 17 residues in the CDR3. The CDR3 sequence: CASSSRIAGLRGETQYF. The CDR3, as DNA: TGTGCCAGCAGCTCGAGGATCGCGGGGCTAAGAGGGGAGACCCAGTACTTC.

The genes are TRBV4-2 and TRBJ2-1; unclear D gene. Germline lookup yields CDR1 LGHNA and CDR2 YNFKEQ. V was pared by 1 base and J by 6 bases, with 25 bases between. There are 19 residues in the CDR3. The CDR3 region is CASSQAPPRQGLRSNEQFF. CDR3 in DNA: TGTGCCAGCAGCCAAGCCCCTCCCCGACAAGGCTTGCGGAGCAATGAGCAGTTCTTC.

The chain joins TRBV9 to TRBJ1-6; perhaps TRBD1 as D (5 bases). The V gene lost 3 bases and the J gene lost 0 bases, with 10 bases spanning the gap. Germline lookup yields CDR1 SGDLS and CDR2 YYNGEE. CDR3 length: 16 residues. The CDR3 DNA reads as TGTGCCAGCAGCGCCAAGGGGAGCTCCTATAATTCACCCCTCCACTTT. Translation: CASSAKGSSYNSPLHF. The entire variable domain, with the rest obtained from reference TRBV9 and TRBJ1-6, is as follows: DSGVTQTPKHLITATGQRVTLRCSPRSGDLSVYWYQQSLDQGLQFLIQYYNGEERAKGNILERFSAQQFPDLHSELNLSSLELGDSALYFCASSAKGSSYNSPLHFGNGTRLTVT.

The J gene is TRBJ2-7, the V gene TRBV4-1, with TRBD2 identical over 11 bases. V trimming: 1 base; J trimming: 4 bases; junction bases outside the gene matches: 3. The CDR3 consists of 15 residues. Germline assignment: CDR1 MGHRA and CDR2 YSYEKL. CDR3 coding DNA: TGCGCCAGCAGCCAAGTAGCGGGGGGGCGGTACGAGCAGTACTTC. It encodes CASSQVAGGRYEQYF.

The rearrangement joins TRBV2 to TRBJ1-2; TRBD1 is a possible D gene (5 bases). Trimming left V 5 bases short and J 7 bases short, with 17 bases between. Looked up from germline, CDR1 is SNHLY and CDR2 is FYNNEI. This CDR3 region has 14 residues. The CDR3 region has the DNA TGTGCCAGCAGTCGGGAAGGGGAAGTAAGTGGCTACACCTTC. Translated: CASSREGEVSGYTF.

The chain uses TRBV28 and TRBJ1-2, with D tentatively TRBD1 (5 bases). The V gene's germline CDR1 is MDHEN and CDR2 SYDVKM. There are 15 residues in the CDR3. With 6 bases removed from V and 4 bases from J, the gap between germline ends came to 18 bases. The CDR3 sequence is CASSPGTTGLYGYTF. In DNA, the CDR3 is TGTGCCAGCAGCCCCGGGACCACGGGCCTCTATGGCTACACCTTC.

The V and J genes are TRBV25-1 and TRBJ2-2; D not resolved. This CDR3 region has 14 residues. Germline V lookup: CDR1 MGHDK, CDR2 SYGVNS. The V end was cut by 4 bases, the J end by 3 bases, with 9 bases between. The CDR3 bases are TGTGCCAGCAGTGTTAGTCTCGACACCGGGGAGCTGTTTTTT. It yields the protein CASSVSLDTGELFF.

Worth noting for this clone: The DNA is omitted, as the CDR3 cannot be located on it reliably, and the CDR3 follows TCRdb's listing. The genes are TRBV24-1 and TRBJ2-5; the D call TRBD2 from the table was never checked on the DNA. The CDR3 length is 18 residues, termini included. Germline V gene lookup returns CDR1 KGHDR and CDR2 SFDVKD. The CDR3 reads CATSDSGVASGRAGAQYF.

The genes are TRBV27 and TRBJ1-1; 8 bases line up with TRBD1. The V segment lost 4 bases and the J segment 4 bases; nucleotides outside the gene matches: 8. Per germline, CDR1 MNHEY and CDR2 SMNVEV (reference sequence). The CDR3 consists of 15 residues. The CDR3 DNA is TGTGCCAGCAGTTCCAAGACAGGGGTGGGCACTGAAGCTTTCTTT. This sequence encodes CASSSKTGVGTEAFF.

V is TRBV18 and J is TRBJ2-5; D is undetermined. The V gene lost 2 bases and the J gene lost 5 bases, with 6 bases spanning the gap. Germline assignment: CDR1 KGHSH and CDR2 LQKENI. The CDR3 sequence is 12 residues long. The CDR3 DNA follows: TGTGCCAGCTCACCATTTGGGGAGACCCAGTACTTC. It encodes CASSPFGETQYF.

The rearrangement links TRBV27 to TRBJ2-7, with D perhaps TRBD2 (6 bases). V was trimmed by 2 bases and J by 5 bases, leaving 10 bases between them. The CDR3 loop spans 13 amino acids. Germline V CDR1 and CDR2: MNHEY, SMNVEV (reference sequence). The DNA of the CDR3 is TGTGCCAGCAGTTTAAGGAGGAGGGACGAGCAGTACTTC. As protein: CASSLRRRDEQYF.

The CDR3 spells CASSFSGGISNYGYTF. The CDR3 coding sequence is TGTGCCAGCAGCTTCTCAGGGGGGATTTCTAACTATGGCTACACCTTC. The gene calls are TRBV7-3 and TRBJ1-2, with 7 bases aligning to TRBD1. The CDR3 is 16 amino acids. Germline loops: CDR1 SGHTA, CDR2 FQGTGA. V trimming: 3 bases; J trimming: 0 bases; junction bases outside the gene matches: 7.

This chain links TRBV7-2 with TRBJ2-2; 9 nucleotides agree with TRBD2. CDR3 size: 16 residues. Germline CDR1 reads SGHTA; CDR2 reads FQGNSA. J lost 4 bases, V lost 2 bases, and 5 bases had no gene match. For the CDR3, the DNA is TGTGCCAGCAGCTTAAAGCGGGGGGATATCACCGGGGAGCTGTTTTTT. It translates to CASSLKRGDITGELFF. The whole variable domain, remainder taken from reference TRBV7-2 and TRBJ2-2, is GAGVSQSPSNKVTEKGKDVELRCDPISGHTALYWYRQSLGQGLEFLIYFQGNSAPDKSGLPSDRFSAERTGGSVSTLTIQRTQQEDSAVYLCASSLKRGDITGELFFGEGSRLTVL.